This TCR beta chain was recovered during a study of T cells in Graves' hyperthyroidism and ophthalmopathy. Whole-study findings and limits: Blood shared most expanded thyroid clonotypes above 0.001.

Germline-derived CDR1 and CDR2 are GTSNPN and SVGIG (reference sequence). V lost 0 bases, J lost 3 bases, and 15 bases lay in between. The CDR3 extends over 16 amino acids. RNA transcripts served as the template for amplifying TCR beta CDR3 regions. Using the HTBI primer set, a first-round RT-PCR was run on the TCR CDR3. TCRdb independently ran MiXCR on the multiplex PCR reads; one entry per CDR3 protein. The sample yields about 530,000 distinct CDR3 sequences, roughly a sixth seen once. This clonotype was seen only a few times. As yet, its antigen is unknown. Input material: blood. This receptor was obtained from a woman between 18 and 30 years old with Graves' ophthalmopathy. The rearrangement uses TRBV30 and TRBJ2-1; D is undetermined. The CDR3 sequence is CAWSVGSGFGYNEQFF. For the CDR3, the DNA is TGTGCCTGGAGTGTAGGTTCGGGTTTTGGCTACAATGAGCAGTTCTTC.